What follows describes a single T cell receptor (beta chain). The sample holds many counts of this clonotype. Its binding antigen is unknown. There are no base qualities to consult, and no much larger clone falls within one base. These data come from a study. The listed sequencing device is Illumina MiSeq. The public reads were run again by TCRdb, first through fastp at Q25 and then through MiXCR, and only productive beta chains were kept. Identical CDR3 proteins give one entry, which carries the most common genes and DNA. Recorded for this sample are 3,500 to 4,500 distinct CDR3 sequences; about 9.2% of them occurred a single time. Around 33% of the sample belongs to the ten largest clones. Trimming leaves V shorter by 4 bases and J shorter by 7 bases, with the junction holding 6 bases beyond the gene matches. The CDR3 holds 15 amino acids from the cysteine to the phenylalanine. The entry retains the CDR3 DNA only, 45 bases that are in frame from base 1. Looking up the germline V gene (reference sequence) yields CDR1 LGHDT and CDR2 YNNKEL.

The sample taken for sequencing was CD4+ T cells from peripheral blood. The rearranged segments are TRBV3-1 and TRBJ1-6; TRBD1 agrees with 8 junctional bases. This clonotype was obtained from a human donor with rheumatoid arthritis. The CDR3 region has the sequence CASSRVGQGNSPLHF. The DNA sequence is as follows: TGTGCCAGCAGCCGCGTAGGACAGGGAAATTCACCCCTCCACTTT.